This T cell receptor beta chain comes out of a study of response to subunit inactivated influenza vaccine. The study, taken as a whole, reports: The authors put forward the suggestion that each seasonal influenza vaccination may bring in only a limited number of new T cells.

This clonotype has at least ten counts. The antigen is not known. TCRdb reanalysed the RT-PCR reads using MiXCR and keeps one entry per CDR3 protein. The table has 650,000 to 800,000 distinct CDR3 sequences, roughly 14% seen once. Germline V lookup: CDR1 MNHEY, CDR2 SMNVEV (reference sequence). This CDR3 is built from 14 residues. Germline trimming cut 6 bases from V and 5 bases from J; bases unmatched to any gene: 5. V usage is TRBV27 and J usage is TRBJ2-1; 9 nucleotides line up with TRBD2. Sequenced here: PBMCs from blood, sampled 14 to 15 days before vaccination. The receptor's source is a middle-aged man who received an inactivated influenza vaccine. Here the CDR3 DNA reads TGTGCCAGCAGGGGGTTAGCGGGGGACAATGAGCAGTTCTTC. Translating it yields CASRGLAGDNEQFF.